The clone carrying this TCR beta chain was seen a few times. No antigen is known for it. Caucasian, healthy and from Russia, the donors were aged between roughly 6 and 95. Isolation per sample recovered at least 6 million PBMCs. This sample was included in a study of blood T cells in healthy people across ages. With a J-beta primer mix and a sample-barcoded 5' primer, a second PCR ran about 7 to 12 cycles. Each cDNA was tagged by a template-switch adaptor containing 12 random nucleotides. TCRdb used MiXCR to reprocess the 5' RACE reads, holding one entry per CDR3 protein. The table shows hundreds of thousands of distinct CDR3 sequences, with under 45% occurring only once. The CDR3 is made up of 13 amino acids. Germline values: CDR1 SGHTA, CDR2 FQGNSA. Trimming shortened V by 1 base and J by 0 bases, and 3 bases separated the two germline ends. The study's findings and limits: Long-lived donors carried more naive CD4+ cells and greater diversity than aged donors.

This chain joins TRBV7-2 and TRBJ1-2; D not certain. The sequencing sample was made of blood. This sequence originates from a man aged 60-69 years in good health. The CDR3, as DNA: TGTGCCAGCAGCTTAGTTCCTAACTATGGCTACACCTTC. Translation: CASSLVPNYGYTF.